This T cell receptor (beta chain) appears in the sequencing data of a study of shared clonotypes between healthy human individuals. Whole-study results and caveats: The generation probabilities recorded for non-shared clonotypes fell below those of clonotypes shared by all four donors. Approximately 5% was the fraction of naive CD4 clonotypes found shared across a few donors.

Over several immunoSEQ plates, each subset's genomic DNA was distributed in even portions. Libraries were prepared by immunoSEQ multiplex PCR; TCRdb keeps only in-frame clonotypes and omits some of them. The sample yields 300,000 to 350,000 clones, more than 60% seen once. This clone has just a few counts. Its antigen is unknown. The germline V gene has CDR1 ENHRY and CDR2 SYGVKD. V was cut by 4 bases and J by 6 bases, with 12 bases left in between. This CDR3 is 14 amino acids long. CD45RA-negative memory and CD45RA+ naive subsets were split from the CD4+ cells. Sequences were obtained from memory CD4+ T cells sorted from blood. The subset denotes: CD45RA-negative fraction. The rearrangement links TRBV10-3 to TRBJ1-4; D perhaps matches TRBD1 (5 bases). This TCR derives from a man aged 30-40 years in good health. DNA for the CDR3: TGTGCCATCAGTGGCCGGGACGGAGATGAAAAACTGTTTTTT. As protein: CAISGRDGDEKLFF.